The source of this TCR beta chain is a study of blood T cell repertoires in COVID-19. For the study at large: From T cells, B-cell-depleted T cells, or PBMCs came the material, which was cDNA or gDNA.

The germline V gene encodes CDR1 SGHAT and CDR2 FQNNGV. V shed 5 bases and J shed 9 bases, with 8 bases lying between them. The CDR3 spans 12 residues. In the original analysis: By means of reference gene primer amplification, nucleated cell counts were estimated. Only in-frame clones appear in the TCRdb table, and some are missing; sequencing was by immunoSEQ multiplex PCR. V and J calls plus clone size are reproduced from that table; the DNA served to infer D and trimming. The sample holds over 15,000 clones, more than 70% seen once. The sequenced material came from peripheral blood. This TCR came from a human donor in a cohort sampled during active COVID-19. The rearrangement uses TRBV11-2 and TRBJ1-6; no reliable D call. The CDR3 here is CASSPAISPLHF. The DNA for the CDR3 is TGTGCCAGCAGCCCCGCTATTTCACCCCTCCACTTT.